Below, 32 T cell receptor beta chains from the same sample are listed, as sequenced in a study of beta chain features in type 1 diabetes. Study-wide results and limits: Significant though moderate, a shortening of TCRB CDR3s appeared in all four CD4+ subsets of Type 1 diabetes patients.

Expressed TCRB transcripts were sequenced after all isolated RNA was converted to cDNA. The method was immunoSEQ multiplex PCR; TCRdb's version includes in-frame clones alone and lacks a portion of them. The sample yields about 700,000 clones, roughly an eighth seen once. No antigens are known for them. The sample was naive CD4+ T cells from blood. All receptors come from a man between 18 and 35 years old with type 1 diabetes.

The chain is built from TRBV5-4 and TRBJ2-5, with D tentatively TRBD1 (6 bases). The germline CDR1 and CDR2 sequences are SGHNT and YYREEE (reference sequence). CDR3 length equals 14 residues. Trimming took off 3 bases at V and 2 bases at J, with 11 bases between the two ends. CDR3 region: CASSSRQDQETQYF. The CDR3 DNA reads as TGTGCCAGCAGCTCGCGACAGGATCAAGAGACCCAGTACTTC.

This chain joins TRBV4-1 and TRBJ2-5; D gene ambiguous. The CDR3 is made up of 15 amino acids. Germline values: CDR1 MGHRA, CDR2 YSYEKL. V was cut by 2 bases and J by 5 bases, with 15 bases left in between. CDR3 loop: CASSQPDRSQETQYF. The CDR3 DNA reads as TGCGCCAGCAGCCAACCCGATCGGAGCCAGGAGACCCAGTACTTC.

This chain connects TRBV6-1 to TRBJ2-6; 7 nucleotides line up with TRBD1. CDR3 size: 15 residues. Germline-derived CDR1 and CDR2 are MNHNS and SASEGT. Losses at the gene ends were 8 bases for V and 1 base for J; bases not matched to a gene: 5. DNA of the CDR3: TGTGCCAGCCGGACAGGTTTTTCTGGGGCCAACGTCCTGACTTTC. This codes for CASRTGFSGANVLTF.

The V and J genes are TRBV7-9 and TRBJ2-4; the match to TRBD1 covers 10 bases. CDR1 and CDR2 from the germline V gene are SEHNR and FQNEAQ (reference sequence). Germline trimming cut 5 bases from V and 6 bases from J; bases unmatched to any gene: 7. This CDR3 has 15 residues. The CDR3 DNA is TGTGCCAGCAGCCCCTTTCGGACAGGGGGAAACATTCAGTACTTC. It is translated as CASSPFRTGGNIQYF. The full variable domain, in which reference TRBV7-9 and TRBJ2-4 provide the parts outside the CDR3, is DTGVSQNPRHKITKRGQNVTFRCDPISEHNRLYWYRQTLGQGPEFLTYFQNEAQLEKSRLLSDRFSAERPKGSFSTLEIQRTEQGDSAMYLCASSPFRTGGNIQYFGAGTRLSVL.

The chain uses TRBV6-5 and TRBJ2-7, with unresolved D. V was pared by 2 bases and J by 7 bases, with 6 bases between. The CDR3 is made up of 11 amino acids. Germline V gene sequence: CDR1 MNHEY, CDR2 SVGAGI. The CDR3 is CASSYESEQYF. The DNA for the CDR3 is TGTGCCAGCAGTTACGAGTCAGAGCAGTACTTC.

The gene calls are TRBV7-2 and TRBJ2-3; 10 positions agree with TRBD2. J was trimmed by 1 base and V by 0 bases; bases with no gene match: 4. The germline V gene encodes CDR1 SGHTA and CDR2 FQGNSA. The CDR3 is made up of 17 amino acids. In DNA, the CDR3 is TGTGCCAGCAGCTTAGCGCGTACTAGCGGGGGCACAGATACGCAGTATTTT. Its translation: CASSLARTSGGTDTQYF.

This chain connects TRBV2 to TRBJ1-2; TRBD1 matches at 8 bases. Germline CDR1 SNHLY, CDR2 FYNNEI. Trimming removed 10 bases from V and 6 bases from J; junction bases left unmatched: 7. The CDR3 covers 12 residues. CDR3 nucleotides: TGTGCCACCAAAGGGACAGGAGATGGCTACACCTTC. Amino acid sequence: CATKGTGDGYTF.

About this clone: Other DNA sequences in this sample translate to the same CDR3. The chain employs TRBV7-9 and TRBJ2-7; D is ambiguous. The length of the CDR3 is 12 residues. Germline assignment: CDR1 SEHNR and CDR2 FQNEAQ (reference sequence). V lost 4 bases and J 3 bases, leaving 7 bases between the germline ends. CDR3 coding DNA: TGTGCCAGCAGCTCCCTAAGCTACGAGCAGTACTTC. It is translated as CASSSLSYEQYF.

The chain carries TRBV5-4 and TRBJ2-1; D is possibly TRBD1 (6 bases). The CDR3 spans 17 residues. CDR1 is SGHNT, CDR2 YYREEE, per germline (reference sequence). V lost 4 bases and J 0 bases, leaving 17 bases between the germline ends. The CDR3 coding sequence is TGTGCCAGCAGCCTGACAGGTTCCCCGAGCTCCTACAATGAGCAGTTCTTC. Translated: CASSLTGSPSSYNEQFF.

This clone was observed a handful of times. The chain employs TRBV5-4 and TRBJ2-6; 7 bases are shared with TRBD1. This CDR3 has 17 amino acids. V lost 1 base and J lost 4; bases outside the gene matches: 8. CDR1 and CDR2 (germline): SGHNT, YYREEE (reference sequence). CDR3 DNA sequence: TGTGCCAGCAGCTTGAGTACGACAGGGTCCGGGGCCAACGTCCTGACTTTC. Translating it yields CASSLSTTGSGANVLTF.

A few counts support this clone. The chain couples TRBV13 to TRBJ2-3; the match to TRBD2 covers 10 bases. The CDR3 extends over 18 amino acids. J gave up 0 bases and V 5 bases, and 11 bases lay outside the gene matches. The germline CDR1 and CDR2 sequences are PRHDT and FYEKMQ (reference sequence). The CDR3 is CASSQAGASGGSTDTQYF. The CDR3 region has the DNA TGTGCCAGCAGCCAGGCGGGGGCTAGCGGGGGCAGCACAGATACGCAGTATTTT.

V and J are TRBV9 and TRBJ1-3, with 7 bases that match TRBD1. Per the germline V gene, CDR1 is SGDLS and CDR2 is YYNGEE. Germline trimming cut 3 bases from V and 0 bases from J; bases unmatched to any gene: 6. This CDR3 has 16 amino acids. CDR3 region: CASSALTGSSGNTIYF. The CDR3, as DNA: TGTGCCAGCAGCGCCCTGACAGGGAGCTCTGGAAACACCATATATTTT.

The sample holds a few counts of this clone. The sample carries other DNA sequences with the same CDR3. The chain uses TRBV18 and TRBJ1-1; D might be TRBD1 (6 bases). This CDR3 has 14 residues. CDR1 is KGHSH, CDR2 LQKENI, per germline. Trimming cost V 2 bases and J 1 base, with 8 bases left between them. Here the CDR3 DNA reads TGTGCCAGCTCACCAACACAGGGGAACACTGAAGCTTTCTTT. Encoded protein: CASSPTQGNTEAFF.

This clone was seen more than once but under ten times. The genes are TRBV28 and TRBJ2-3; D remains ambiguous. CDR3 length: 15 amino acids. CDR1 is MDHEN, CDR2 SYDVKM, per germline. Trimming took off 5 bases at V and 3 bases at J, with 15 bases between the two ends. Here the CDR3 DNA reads TGTGCCAGCAGTCCGAGATCGGCTAGAACAGATACGCAGTATTTT. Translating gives CASSPRSARTDTQYF.

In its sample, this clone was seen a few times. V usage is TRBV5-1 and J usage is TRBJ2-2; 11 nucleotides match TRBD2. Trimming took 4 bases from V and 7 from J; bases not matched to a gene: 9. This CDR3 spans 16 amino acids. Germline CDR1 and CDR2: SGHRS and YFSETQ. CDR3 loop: CASSAPLAGVFGELFF. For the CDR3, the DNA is TGCGCCAGCAGCGCCCCACTAGCGGGGGTTTTCGGGGAGCTGTTTTTT.

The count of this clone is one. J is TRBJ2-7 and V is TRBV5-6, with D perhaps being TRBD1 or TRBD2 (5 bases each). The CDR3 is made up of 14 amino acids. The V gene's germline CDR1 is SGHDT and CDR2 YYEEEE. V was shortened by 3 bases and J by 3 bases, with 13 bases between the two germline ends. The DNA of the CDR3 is TGTGCCAGCAGCTCGAGGGGTCCGCGCTACGAGCAGTACTTC. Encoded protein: CASSSRGPRYEQYF.

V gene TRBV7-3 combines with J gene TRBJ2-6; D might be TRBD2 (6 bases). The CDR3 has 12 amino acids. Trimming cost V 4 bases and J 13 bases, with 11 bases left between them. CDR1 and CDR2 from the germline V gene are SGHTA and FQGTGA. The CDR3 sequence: CASSSPAGVLTF. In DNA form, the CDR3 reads TGTGCCAGCAGCTCCCCCGCGGGAGTCCTGACTTTC.

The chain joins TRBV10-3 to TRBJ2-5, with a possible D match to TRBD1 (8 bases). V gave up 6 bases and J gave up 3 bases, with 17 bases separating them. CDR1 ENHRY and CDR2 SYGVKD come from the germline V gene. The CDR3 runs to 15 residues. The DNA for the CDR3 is TGTGCCATCAGCCAGGGGGCCGGGGGGAAAGAGACCCAGTACTTC. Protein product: CAISQGAGGKETQYF.

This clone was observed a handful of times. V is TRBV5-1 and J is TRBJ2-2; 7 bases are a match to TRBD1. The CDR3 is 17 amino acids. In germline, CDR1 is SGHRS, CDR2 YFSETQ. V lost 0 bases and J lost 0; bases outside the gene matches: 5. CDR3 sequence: CASSLVPGGPNTGELFF. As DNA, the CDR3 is TGCGCCAGCAGCTTGGTTCCAGGGGGTCCGAACACCGGGGAGCTGTTTTTT.

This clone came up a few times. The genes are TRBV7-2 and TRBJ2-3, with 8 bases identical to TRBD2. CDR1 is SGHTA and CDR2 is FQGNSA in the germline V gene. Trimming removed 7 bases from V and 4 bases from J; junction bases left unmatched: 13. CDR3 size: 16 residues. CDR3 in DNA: TGTGCCAGCACCTCCGGGACTAGTACATTGTCAGATACGCAGTATTTT. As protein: CASTSGTSTLSDTQYF.

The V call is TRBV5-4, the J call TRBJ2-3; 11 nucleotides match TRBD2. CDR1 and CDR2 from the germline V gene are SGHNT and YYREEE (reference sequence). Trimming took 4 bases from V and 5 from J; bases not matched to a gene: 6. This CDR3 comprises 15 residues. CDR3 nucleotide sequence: TGTGCCAGCAGCCAAGACACTAGCGGGGGAGATACGCAGTATTTT. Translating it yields CASSQDTSGGDTQYF.

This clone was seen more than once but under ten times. CDR3 in DNA: TGTGCCAGCAGTTTCCCGGGACTAGCGGGGGGCCCTGTGCGGCCCCAGTACTTC. Translating gives CASSFPGLAGGPVRPQYF. The chain recombines TRBV28 with TRBJ2-5; 15 bases match TRBD2. V shed 3 bases and J 9 bases; nucleotides not matched to a gene: 14. This CDR3 spans 18 amino acids. Per the germline V gene, CDR1 is MDHEN and CDR2 is SYDVKM. The full variable domain, rest sourced from reference TRBV28 and TRBJ2-5, is DVKVTQSSRYLVKRTGEKVFLECVQDMDHENMFWYRQDPGLGLRLIYFSYDVKMKEKGDIPEGYSVSREKKERFSLILESASTNQTSMYLCASSFPGLAGGPVRPQYFGPGTRLLVL.

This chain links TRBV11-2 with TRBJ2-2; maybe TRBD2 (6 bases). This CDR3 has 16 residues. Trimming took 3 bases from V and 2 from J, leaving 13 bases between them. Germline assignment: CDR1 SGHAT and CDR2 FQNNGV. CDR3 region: CASSLGRLANTGELFF. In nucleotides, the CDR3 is TGTGCCAGCAGCTTGGGGAGGCTGGCAAACACCGGGGAGCTGTTTTTT.

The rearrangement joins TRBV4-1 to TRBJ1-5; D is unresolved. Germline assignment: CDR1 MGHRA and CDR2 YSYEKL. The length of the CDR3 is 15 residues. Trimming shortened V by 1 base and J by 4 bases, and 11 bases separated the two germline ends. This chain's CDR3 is CASSQVERRNQPQHF. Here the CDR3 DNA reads TGCGCCAGCAGCCAAGTCGAACGGAGAAATCAGCCCCAGCATTTT.

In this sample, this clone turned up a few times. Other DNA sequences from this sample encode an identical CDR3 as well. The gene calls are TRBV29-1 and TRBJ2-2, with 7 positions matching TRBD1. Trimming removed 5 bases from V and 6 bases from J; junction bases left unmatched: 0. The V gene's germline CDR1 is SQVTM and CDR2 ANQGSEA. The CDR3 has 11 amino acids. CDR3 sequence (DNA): TGCAGCGTTCAGGGGGCCGGGGAGCTGTTTTTT. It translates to CSVQGAGELFF.

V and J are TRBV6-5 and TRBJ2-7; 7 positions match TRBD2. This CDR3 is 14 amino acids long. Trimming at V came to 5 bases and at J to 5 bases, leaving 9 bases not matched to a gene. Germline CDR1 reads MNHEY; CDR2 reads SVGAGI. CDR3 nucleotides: TGTGCCAGCAGTGGCCGCGGGGGATTGCACGAGCAGTACTTC. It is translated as CASSGRGGLHEQYF.

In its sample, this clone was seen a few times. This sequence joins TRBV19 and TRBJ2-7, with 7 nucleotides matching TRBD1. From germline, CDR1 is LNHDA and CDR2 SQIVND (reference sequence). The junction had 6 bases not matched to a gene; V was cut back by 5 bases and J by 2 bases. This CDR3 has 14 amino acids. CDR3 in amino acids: CASSPGTDPYEQYF. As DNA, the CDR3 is TGTGCCAGTAGTCCGGGGACAGACCCCTACGAGCAGTACTTC.

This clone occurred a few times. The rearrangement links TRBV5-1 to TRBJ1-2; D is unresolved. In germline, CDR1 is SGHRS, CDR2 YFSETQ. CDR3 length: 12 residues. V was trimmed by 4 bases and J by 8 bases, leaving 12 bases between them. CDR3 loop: CASSPSGGGYTF. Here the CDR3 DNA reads TGCGCCAGCAGCCCCTCAGGCGGGGGCTACACCTTC.

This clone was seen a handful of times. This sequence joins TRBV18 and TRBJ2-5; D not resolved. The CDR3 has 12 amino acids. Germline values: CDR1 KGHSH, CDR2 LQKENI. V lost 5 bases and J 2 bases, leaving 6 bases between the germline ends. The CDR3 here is CASSVDQETQYF. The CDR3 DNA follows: TGTGCCAGCTCAGTAGATCAAGAGACCCAGTACTTC.

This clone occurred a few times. Here the CDR3 DNA reads TGCGCCAGCGGGGCTGACTTGGGACTCGGGCTTCAGTACTTC. The encoded protein is CASGADLGLGLQYF. The chain employs TRBV5-1 and TRBJ2-4; perhaps TRBD2 as D (6 bases). V was clipped by 7 bases and J by 11 bases, with 22 bases between them. The germline V gene has CDR1 SGHRS and CDR2 YFSETQ. The CDR3 consists of 14 residues.

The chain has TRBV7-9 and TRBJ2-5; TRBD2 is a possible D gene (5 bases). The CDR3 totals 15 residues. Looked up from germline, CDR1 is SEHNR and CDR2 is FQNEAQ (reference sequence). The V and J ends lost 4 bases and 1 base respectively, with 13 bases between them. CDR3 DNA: TGTGCCAGCAGCTCCCCTAGCCAAGGCCAAGAGACCCAGTACTTC. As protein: CASSSPSQGQETQYF.

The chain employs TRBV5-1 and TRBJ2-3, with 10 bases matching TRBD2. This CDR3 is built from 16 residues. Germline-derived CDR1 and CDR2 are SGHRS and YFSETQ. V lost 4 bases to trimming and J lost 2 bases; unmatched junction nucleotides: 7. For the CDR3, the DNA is TGCGCCAGCAGCGCGCAACTAGCGGGGACCACAGATACGCAGTATTTT. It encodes CASSAQLAGTTDTQYF. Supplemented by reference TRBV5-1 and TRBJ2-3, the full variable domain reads KAGVTQTPRYLIKTRGQQVTLSCSPISGHRSVSWYQQTPGQGLQFLFEYFSETQRNKGNFPGRFSGRQFSNSRSEMNVSTLELGDSALYLCASSAQLAGTTDTQYFGPGTRLTVL.